The 32 T cell receptor beta chains below come from one sample, sequenced in a study of blood T cell repertoires in COVID-19. The repertoire was sequenced with immunoSEQ multiplex PCR; TCRdb's copy has only in-frame clones and lacks some. The repertoire holds about 82,000 clones, with approximately 78% as singletons. The sequencing sample was made of peripheral blood. Every receptor here comes from a man aged 55 to 70 with COVID-19, enrolled during active disease.

The chain has TRBV19 and TRBJ2-3; 11 bases align to TRBD2. There are 17 residues in the CDR3. Unmatched junction bases numbered 13, after V lost 5 bases and J lost 6 bases. The germline V gene has CDR1 LNHDA and CDR2 SQIVND (reference sequence). CDR3 amino acids: CASSAIAGGTKRDTQYF. In nucleotides, the CDR3 is TGTGCCAGTAGTGCAATAGCGGGGGGGACGAAGAGGGATACGCAGTATTTT.

This clone was seen a few times. The genes are TRBV2 and TRBJ1-1; 9 positions agree with TRBD1. Trimming removed 4 bases from V and 5 bases from J; junction bases left unmatched: 8. The germline V gene has CDR1 SNHLY and CDR2 FYNNEI. CDR3 length: 15 residues. This chain's CDR3 is CASSGGDRVNTEAFF. CDR3 DNA: TGTGCCAGCAGTGGCGGGGACAGGGTAAATACTGAAGCTTTCTTT. Full variable domain (missing parts from reference TRBV2 and TRBJ1-1): EPEVTQTPSHQVTQMGQEVILRCVPISNHLYFYWYRQILGQKVEFLVSFYNNEISEKSEIFDDQFSVERPDGSNFTLKIRSTKLEDSAMYFCASSGGDRVNTEAFFGQGTRLTVV.

This clone has just one count. The chain joins TRBV2 to TRBJ2-2, with 12 bases fitting TRBD2. Germline trimming cut 7 bases from V and 5 bases from J; bases unmatched to any gene: 17. The CDR3 length is 19 residues. The germline gives CDR1 SNHLY, CDR2 FYNNEI. CDR3 sequence (DNA): TGTGCCAGCACCCCCCGCGGTCTAGCGGGAGGGAAGAGGACCGGGGAGCTGTTTTTT. Translated, it gives CASTPRGLAGGKRTGELFF.

This clone occurred a few times. This chain links TRBV27 with TRBJ1-4; 7 nucleotides agree with TRBD1. This CDR3 is 14 amino acids long. Germline V lookup: CDR1 MNHEY, CDR2 SMNVEV (reference sequence). Unmatched junction bases numbered 12, after V lost 10 bases and J lost 7 bases. In nucleotides, the CDR3 is TGTGCCACCGGGACAGCCCTTATGGGTGAAAAACTGTTTTTT. Protein: CATGTALMGEKLFF.

The CDR3: CASSTGQSTDTQYF. The CDR3 DNA reads TGCGCCAGCAGCACCGGACAGAGCACAGATACGCAGTATTTT. V is TRBV5-1 and J is TRBJ2-3, with D possibly matching TRBD1 (6 bases). Per germline, CDR1 SGHRS and CDR2 YFSETQ. The CDR3 has 14 residues. The V end was cut by 4 bases, the J end by 0 bases, with 9 bases between.

This chain uses TRBV7-3 with TRBJ2-5, with TRBD1 identical over 10 bases. Germline CDR1 is SGHTA and CDR2 is FQGTGA. With 3 bases clipped from V and 4 bases from J, the junction kept 5 bases outside the gene matches. The CDR3 is 15 amino acids. CDR3 amino acids: CASSLAGDRGETQYF. In DNA form, the CDR3 reads TGTGCCAGCAGCTTGGCGGGGGACAGGGGAGAGACCCAGTACTTC.

The gene calls are TRBV5-4 and TRBJ2-7; weak D call: TRBD1 (5 bases). Germline lookup yields CDR1 SGHNT and CDR2 YYREEE (reference sequence). V lost 4 bases and J lost 5, with 28 bases in between. The CDR3 sequence is 18 residues long. DNA for the CDR3: TGTGCCAGCAGCAGCTCTGGGTCTGGGGCTAGGCTGGTTCACGAGCAGTACTTC. Encoded protein: CASSSSGSGARLVHEQYF.

The chain combines TRBV4-1 with TRBJ2-3, with TRBD1 as a possible D gene (6 bases). Germline V gene lookup returns CDR1 MGHRA and CDR2 YSYEKL. Trimming took 1 base from V and 5 from J, leaving 16 bases between them. CDR3 length: 16 amino acids. The DNA for the CDR3 is TGCGCCAGCAGCCAAGTGGGGGCCCGTCCCTTAGATACGCAGTATTTT. Its translation is CASSQVGARPLDTQYF.

Here the CDR3 reads CASSLRGQVYEQYF. The CDR3 region has the DNA TGTGCCAGCAGTTTAAGGGGACAGGTCTACGAGCAGTACTTC. The genes are TRBV27 and TRBJ2-7; 8 bases map to TRBD1. The CDR3 is 14 residues long. With 2 bases clipped from V and 3 bases from J, the junction kept 3 bases outside the gene matches. Germline loops: CDR1 MNHEY, CDR2 SMNVEV (reference sequence).

The chain carries TRBV4-1 and TRBJ2-3, with D unresolved. Germline V CDR1 and CDR2: MGHRA, YSYEKL. The V and J ends lost 1 base and 1 base respectively, with 9 bases between them. This CDR3 contains 15 residues. Written as DNA, the CDR3 is TGCGCCAGCAGCCAAGTCAGCGCTCGCACAGATACGCAGTATTTT. It yields the protein CASSQVSARTDTQYF.

The chain links TRBV5-6 to TRBJ1-2, with 7 bases matching TRBD1. This CDR3 contains 15 residues. J was trimmed by 5 bases and V by 2 bases; bases with no gene match: 9. CDR1 SGHDT and CDR2 YYEEEE come from the germline V gene. CDR3 residues: CASSLIKGAMYGYTF. The CDR3 nucleotides are TGTGCCAGCAGCTTAATTAAGGGGGCGATGTATGGCTACACCTTC.

The gene calls are TRBV19 and TRBJ2-7; tentatively, D is TRBD2 (5 bases). The CDR3 is made up of 10 amino acids. Germline CDR1 LNHDA, CDR2 SQIVND (reference sequence). V dropped 9 bases and J dropped 3 bases, with 6 bases sitting between them. The CDR3: CASGGYEQYF. As DNA, the CDR3 is TGTGCCAGCGGAGGCTACGAGCAGTACTTC.

The chain is built from TRBV7-6 and TRBJ2-7, with D possibly matching TRBD2 (6 bases). Germline CDR1 SGHVS, CDR2 FNYEAQ. V lost 4 bases to trimming and J lost 1 base, with 14 bases between them. The CDR3 totals 15 residues. The CDR3 DNA follows: TGTGCCAGCAGCTCTATTGGGGACTTATCCTACGAGCAGTACTTC. Amino acids: CASSSIGDLSYEQYF. Full variable domain (missing parts from reference TRBV7-6 and TRBJ2-7): GAGVSQSPRYKVTKRGQDVALRCDPISGHVSLYWYRQALGQGPEFLTYFNYEAQQDKSGLPNDRFSAERPEGSISTLTIQRTEQRDSAMYRCASSSIGDLSYEQYFGPGTRLTVT.

The chain employs TRBV19 and TRBJ2-6, with D possibly TRBD1 on 5 matching bases. Trimming took off 7 bases at V and 0 bases at J, with 16 bases between the two ends. Germline V gives CDR1 LNHDA, CDR2 SQIVND (reference sequence). The CDR3 is 17 residues long. The CDR3 nucleotides are TGTGCCAGTAACACTGGACAATTCCCCTCTGGGGCCAACGTCCTGACTTTC. Amino acids: CASNTGQFPSGANVLTF. Using reference TRBV19 and TRBJ2-6 for the parts outside the CDR3, the full variable domain is DGGITQSPKYLFRKEGQNVTLSCEQNLNHDAMYWYRQDPGQGLRLIYYSQIVNDFQKGDIAEGYSVSREKKESFPLTVTSAQKNPTAFYLCASNTGQFPSGANVLTFGAGSRLTVL.

The chain carries TRBV5-5 and TRBJ1-3; no reliable D call. Germline V gene data show CDR1 as SGHKS and CDR2 as YYEKEE (reference sequence). This CDR3 spans 14 amino acids. V was cut by 0 bases and J by 5 bases, with 9 bases left in between. CDR3 in DNA: TGTGCCAGCAGCTTGGAAGAGGGCCGAAACACCATATATTTT. Translated, it gives CASSLEEGRNTIYF.

J is TRBJ2-1 and V is TRBV20-1; the D is unclear. V lost 3 bases and J lost 2, with 17 bases in between. Germline values: CDR1 DFQATT, CDR2 SNEGSKA (reference sequence). The CDR3 loop spans 16 amino acids. The CDR3 coding sequence is TGCAGTGCTAGTGAAGAGGTCTTTACAACCTACAATGAGCAGTTCTTC. It specifies CSASEEVFTTYNEQFF.

The chain is built from TRBV29-1 and TRBJ2-3; 8 nucleotides align to TRBD1. Germline CDR1 SQVTM, CDR2 ANQGSEA. V lost 2 bases, J lost 6 bases, and 1 base stayed unmatched. The CDR3 totals 12 residues. CDR3 DNA sequence: TGCAGCGTTGAAACAGGGGGGGATACGCAGTATTTT. Translating gives CSVETGGDTQYF.

The chain carries TRBV5-4 and TRBJ2-2; possibly TRBD1 for D (5 bases). Trimming left V 4 bases short and J 4 bases short, with 8 bases between. CDR1 SGHNT and CDR2 YYREEE come from the germline V gene (reference sequence). CDR3 length: 13 amino acids. The CDR3 region has the DNA TGTGCCAGCAGCCTCCAGGGCACCGGGGAGCTGTTTTTT. Its translation is CASSLQGTGELFF.

Details on this clone: The junction differs from germline at one of its ends, possibly a read error. This sample also contains other DNA sequences that code for the same CDR3. The chain is built from TRBV5-5 and TRBJ2-3; tentatively, D is TRBD1 (6 bases). Germline lookup yields CDR1 SGHKS and CDR2 YYEKEE (reference sequence). CDR3 length: 16 residues. In DNA form, the CDR3 reads TGTGCCCGCAGGTTGGGTGGGGGCGGGCGGGCCCTCCCTGGGTATTTT. It is translated as CARRLGGGGRALPGYF. The complete variable domain, with remaining parts taken from reference TRBV5-5 and TRBJ2-3, reads DAGVTQSPTHLIKTRGQQVTLRCSPISGHKSVSWYQQVLGQGPQFIFQYYEKEERGRGNFPDRFSARQFPNYSSELNVNALLLGDSALYLCARRLGGGGRALPGYFGPGTRLTVL.

The V and J genes are TRBV6-1 and TRBJ1-5; perhaps TRBD1 as D (5 bases). V gave up 3 bases and J gave up 9 bases, with 15 bases separating them. Germline assignment: CDR1 MNHNS and CDR2 SASEGT. The CDR3 covers 14 residues. The DNA of the CDR3 is TGTGCCAGCAGTGAGATACAGAGGGGAGGGCCCCAGCATTTT. Translation: CASSEIQRGGPQHF.

The chain employs TRBV6-5 and TRBJ2-7; 10 bases match TRBD1. Germline trimming cut 4 bases from V and 3 bases from J; bases unmatched to any gene: 9. From germline, CDR1 is MNHEY and CDR2 SVGAGI. CDR3 length: 16 amino acids. This chain's CDR3 is CASSSSLGTGDYEQYF. CDR3 nucleotides: TGTGCCAGCAGTTCGAGCCTAGGGACAGGGGACTACGAGCAGTACTTC.

The rearrangement joins TRBV5-1 to TRBJ2-3; 14 nucleotides line up with TRBD2. CDR3 length: 16 residues. CDR1 and CDR2 (germline): SGHRS, YFSETQ. Trimming at V came to 2 bases and at J to 7 bases, leaving 6 bases not matched to a gene. The CDR3 region has the DNA TGCGCCAGCAGCTTAGGGACTAGCGGGGGTATGAATACGCAGTATTTT. Protein product: CASSLGTSGGMNTQYF.

The chain combines TRBV6-1 with TRBJ1-1; D perhaps matches TRBD1 (6 bases). Trimming took off 3 bases at V and 6 bases at J, with 14 bases between the two ends. Germline CDR1 MNHNS, CDR2 SASEGT. The CDR3 contains 14 residues. The CDR3 loop is CASSERGQISEAFF. CDR3 in DNA: TGTGCCAGCAGTGAGAGAGGACAGATTTCTGAAGCTTTCTTT.

This chain connects TRBV6-6 to TRBJ2-3, with D possibly being TRBD2 (5 bases). CDR1 and CDR2 from the germline V gene are MNHNY and SVGAGI (reference sequence). Trimming took 8 bases from V and 7 from J, leaving 19 bases between them. The CDR3 contains 14 residues. The CDR3 region is CASRIMATGNTQYF. The CDR3 DNA reads as TGTGCCAGCCGGATAATGGCCACCGGGAATACGCAGTATTTT.

V gene TRBV11-2 combines with J gene TRBJ2-2; D is perhaps TRBD2 (5 bases). Germline V gives CDR1 SGHAT, CDR2 FQNNGV. V was trimmed by 5 bases and J by 4 bases, leaving 14 bases between them. The CDR3 runs 15 residues. CDR3 sequence: CASSPSRGSTGELFF. Written as DNA, the CDR3 is TGTGCCAGCAGCCCTTCCCGGGGTTCCACCGGGGAGCTGTTTTTT.

The genes are TRBV10-3 and TRBJ2-1, with a weak D call TRBD2 (7 bases). The CDR3 is made up of 14 amino acids. Germline V lookup: CDR1 ENHRY, CDR2 SYGVKD. V dropped 4 bases and J dropped 14 bases, with 21 bases sitting between them. CDR3 amino acids: CAISGAPEGGREFF. CDR3 bases: TGTGCCATCAGTGGAGCCCCGGAGGGGGGGAGGGAGTTCTTC.

This clone was recorded a few times. V is TRBV9 and J is TRBJ1-1; 7 nucleotides match TRBD1. The CDR3 consists of 17 residues. In germline, CDR1 is SGDLS, CDR2 YYNGEE. V lost 0 bases, J lost 3 bases, and 11 bases stayed unmatched. The CDR3 coding sequence is TGTGCCAGCAGCGTAGGGGGCAGGGGGGAAGAGGACACTGAAGCTTTCTTT. This gives the protein CASSVGGRGEEDTEAFF.

This rearrangement joins TRBV18 to TRBJ2-5; D is perhaps TRBD2 (6 bases). Germline V gene sequence: CDR1 KGHSH, CDR2 LQKENI. V dropped 3 bases and J dropped 2 bases, with 13 bases sitting between them. CDR3 size: 15 residues. Here the CDR3 DNA reads TGTGCCAGCTCACCCTCGGTGGGGGGACAAGAGACCCAGTACTTC. It codes for CASSPSVGGQETQYF.

This sequence joins TRBV5-1 and TRBJ1-5, with 10 positions matching TRBD1. Germline loops: CDR1 SGHRS, CDR2 YFSETQ. This CDR3 comprises 15 residues. V gave up 3 bases and J gave up 5 bases; unmatched junction bases: 5. CDR3 loop: CASSWGTGVDQPQHF. Here the CDR3 DNA reads TGCGCCAGCAGCTGGGGGACAGGGGTTGATCAGCCCCAGCATTTT.

The V and J genes are TRBV30 and TRBJ1-5; D not resolved. CDR3 size: 12 residues. V dropped 2 bases and J dropped 5 bases, with 7 bases sitting between them. Per the germline V gene, CDR1 is GTSNPN and CDR2 is SVGIG (reference sequence). CDR3 DNA sequence: TGTGCCTGGAGTTCGGGGTATCAGCCCCAGCATTTT. This translates into CAWSSGYQPQHF.

The rearrangement uses TRBV6-5 and TRBJ1-6, with D perhaps TRBD1 (6 bases). The CDR3 consists of 14 residues. V lost 6 bases and J lost 6, with 12 bases in between. The germline V gene encodes CDR1 MNHEY and CDR2 SVGAGI. The CDR3 spells CASSQQGLNSPLHF. CDR3 DNA sequence: TGTGCCAGCAGCCAACAGGGTCTTAATTCACCCCTCCACTTT.

The chain carries TRBV3-1 (or the pseudogene TRBV3-2) and TRBJ2-1; 9 positions match TRBD2. The V gene end was trimmed by 7 bases and the J gene end by 7 bases; junction bases not matched to a gene: 8. Germline values: CDR1 LGHDT, CDR2 YNNKEL (reference sequence). The CDR3 runs 14 residues. CDR3 in DNA: TGTGCCAGCACGGGGCTAGCGGGAACAAATGAGCAGTTCTTC. Residues: CASTGLAGTNEQFF.